The rows below give T cell receptor beta chains drawn from one sample of a study of early T cells in non-severe SARS-CoV-2 infection. TCRdb independently ran MiXCR on the 5' RACE reads; one entry per CDR3 protein. This table has about 76,000 distinct CDR3 sequences, approximately 10% appearing once. The sequenced sample was whole blood. These receptors came from an adult who was a healthcare worker with PCR-confirmed SARS-CoV-2 infection or an uninfected control (not recorded which). The CDR3 runs from the conserved cysteine through the conserved F or W. D genes are given only for firm matches. Size is omitted from some rows. Given values are once, few, many or a class for expanded clones.

v_gene,j_gene,abundance,d_gene,CDR3aa,CDR3nt
TRBV4-3,TRBJ2-1,few,.,CASSQGGYYNEQFF,TGCGCCAGCAGCCAAGGGGGATACTACAATGAGCAGTTCTTC
TRBV19,TRBJ2-2,.,TRBD2,CASSIETSGGANTGELFF,TGTGCCAGTAGTATAGAAACTAGCGGGGGAGCGAACACCGGGGAGCTGTTTTTT
TRBV2,TRBJ2-1,.,.,CASRNRQYNEQFF,TGTGCCAGCAGAAATAGACAGTACAATGAGCAGTTCTTC
TRBV11-2,TRBJ2-1,once,.,CASSLVLRDPPREQFF,TGTGCCAGCAGCTTAGTTTTGAGGGACCCTCCAAGGGAGCAGTTCTTC
TRBV19,TRBJ2-7,.,.,CASSIEAKAYEQYF,TGTGCCAGTAGTATAGAAGCCAAGGCCTACGAGCAGTACTTC
TRBV2,TRBJ2-2,.,.,CASREANTGELFF,TGTGCCAGCAGGGAAGCGAACACCGGGGAGCTGTTTTTT
TRBV7-8,TRBJ2-2,few,TRBD2,CASSLASGGNTGELFF,TGTGCCAGCAGCTTGGCTAGCGGGGGGAACACCGGGGAGCTGTTTTTT
TRBV27,TRBJ2-5,many,.,CASSRRVFETQYF,TGTGCCAGCAGCCGAAGGGTTTTCGAGACCCAGTACTTC
TRBV6-1,TRBJ2-1,many,.,CASSEEAAYYNEQFF,TGTGCCAGCAGTGAGGAAGCGGCGTATTACAATGAGCAGTTCTTC
TRBV5-1,TRBJ2-7,many,TRBD1,CASSADRVTYEQYF,TGCGCCAGCAGCGCCGACAGGGTAACCTACGAGCAGTACTTC
TRBV20-1,TRBJ1-2,.,.,CSAAPTVYGYTF,TGCAGTGCAGCCCCGACAGTCTATGGCTACACCTTC
TRBV11-2,TRBJ2-2,few,TRBD1,CASSTHPGQGNTGELFF,TGTGCCAGCAGCACGCATCCGGGACAGGGAAACACCGGGGAGCTGTTTTTT
TRBV27,TRBJ2-1,.,.,CASTPAAYNEQFF,TGTGCCAGCACCCCGGCAGCGTACAATGAGCAGTTCTTC
TRBV6-5,TRBJ2-1,few,TRBD2,CASSSGLAVDNEQFF,TGTGCCAGCAGTTCGGGACTAGCGGTCGACAATGAGCAGTTCTTC
TRBV12-3/TRBV12-4,TRBJ1-1,many,.,CASRPHRVGTEAFF,TGTGCCAGCAGGCCTCACAGGGTTGGCACTGAAGCTTTCTTT
TRBV12-3/TRBV12-4,TRBJ1-4,.,.,CASSLEGRALFF,TGTGCCAGCAGTTTAGAAGGGCGGGCCCTGTTTTTT
TRBV7-2,TRBJ2-5,many,.,CASRIEGTQYF,TGTGCCAGCAGGATCGAGGGGACCCAGTACTTC
TRBV12-3/TRBV12-4,TRBJ2-2,many,TRBD2,CASMERGLAGYTGELFF,TGTGCCAGCATGGAGCGCGGACTAGCGGGGTACACCGGGGAGCTGTTTTTT
TRBV29-1,TRBJ2-1,few,.,CSVEWPGWYNEQFF,TGCAGCGTTGAATGGCCGGGGTGGTACAATGAGCAGTTCTTC
TRBV6-6,TRBJ2-1,many,TRBD1,CASSYGGTGKNEQFF,TGTGCCAGCAGTTACGGAGGGACAGGGAAAAATGAGCAGTTCTTC
TRBV30,TRBJ1-3,few,TRBD1,CASLRGQINTIYF,TGTGCCTCCCTTCGGGGACAGATCAACACCATATATTTT
TRBV10-2,TRBJ1-1,.,.,CASSMQGGNTEAFF,TGCGCCAGCAGTATGCAGGGAGGAAACACTGAAGCTTTCTTT
TRBV29-1,TRBJ2-4,many,TRBD1,CSHQAGQGANIQYF,TGCAGCCATCAGGCCGGGCAGGGGGCTAACATTCAGTACTTC
TRBV19,TRBJ2-7,.,.,CASSQRAQGLSSSYEQYF,TGTGCCAGTAGCCAAAGGGCGCAGGGCTTAAGCAGCTCCTACGAGCAGTACTTC
TRBV29-1,TRBJ1-5,many,.,CSVGQINQPQHF,TGCAGCGTTGGGCAGATCAATCAGCCCCAGCATTTT
TRBV14,TRBJ2-1,few,.,CASRPTSGSYNEQFF,TGTGCCAGCAGACCTACTAGTGGGTCCTACAATGAGCAGTTCTTC
TRBV6-2/TRBV6-3,TRBJ2-7,.,TRBD1,CASSYEGAVREQYF,TGTGCCAGCAGTTACGAGGGGGCCGTTAGGGAGCAGTACTTC
TRBV29-1,TRBJ1-2,few,.,CSAEAINYGYTF,TGCAGCGCCGAGGCCATTAACTATGGCTACACCTTC
TRBV10-1,TRBJ1-1,few,TRBD1,CASSEATGADEAFF,TGCGCCAGCAGTGAGGCGACAGGGGCGGATGAAGCTTTCTTT
TRBV19,TRBJ2-3,many,.,CASSILGVTDTQYF,TGTGCCAGTAGTATTCTAGGCGTGACAGATACGCAGTATTTT
TRBV12-3/TRBV12-4,TRBJ2-2,few,.,CATSQELSAGELFF,TGTGCCACCAGCCAGGAGCTATCGGCCGGGGAGCTGTTTTTT
TRBV5-4,TRBJ2-3,many,.,CASSPPPVLTLSADTQYF,TGTGCCAGCAGCCCCCCGCCGGTTTTGACCCTAAGCGCAGATACGCAGTATTTT
TRBV25-1,TRBJ1-4,few,TRBD1,CASSESGLKGAGEKLFF,TGTGCCAGCAGTGAAAGCGGTTTGAAGGGGGCGGGGGAAAAACTGTTTTTT
TRBV6-2/TRBV6-3,TRBJ1-1,.,TRBD1,CASSRTGGDTEAFF,TGTGCCAGCAGTCGGACAGGGGGCGACACTGAAGCTTTCTTT
TRBV4-1,TRBJ2-1,many,.,CASSRGPSSYNEQFF,TGCGCCAGCAGCCGCGGCCCAAGCTCCTACAATGAGCAGTTCTTC
TRBV19,TRBJ2-3,few,.,CASSIGGDRTDTQYF,TGTGCCAGTAGTATTGGGGGCGACCGCACAGATACGCAGTATTTT
TRBV6-1,TRBJ2-2,.,.,CASSPQPGDTGELFF,TGTGCCAGCAGTCCCCAACCGGGGGACACCGGGGAGCTGTTTTTT
TRBV2,TRBJ1-6,many,.,CASSHGQPKWYSPLHF,TGTGCCAGCAGTCACGGACAGCCAAAGTGGTATTCACCCCTCCACTTT
TRBV29-1,TRBJ2-7,few,.,CSVDVSRAGEQYF,TGCAGCGTTGACGTATCTAGGGCGGGCGAGCAGTACTTC
TRBV4-1,TRBJ1-5,.,.,CASSQASGTGGNQPQHF,TGCGCCAGCAGCCAAGCCTCAGGGACGGGGGGCAATCAGCCCCAGCATTTT
TRBV4-3,TRBJ2-3,few,.,CASSQDRAGAGTQYF,TGCGCCAGCAGCCAAGATCGGGCAGGGGCCGGTACGCAGTATTTT